The following is a TCR beta chain sequence with its context. Its antigen remains unidentified. Method: immunoSEQ multiplex PCR; TCRdb's copy keeps in-frame clones and lacks some. The sample consists of 6,000 or so clones, 60% to 75% of them appearing once. The CDR3 is 19 amino acids. The ends lost 0 bases at V and 7 bases at J; junction bases unmatched: 15. Germline CDR1 is SGDLS and CDR2 is YYNGEE. These data are taken from a study of CD8 T cell repertoires and HIV-1 epitope variants. Study-wide background: Controls included no peptide, Ebola AY9 epitope, and a CMV, EBV, flu pool. An uncultured baseline aliquot held 1M T cells.

Study outcomes and limitations: About 5 clonotypes recognized Nef KF9, one HW9, none TAALDMSHF. Only beta chains were identified, marking proliferation to antigen, not function.

The sequence came from a male donor with HIV. V gene TRBV9 combines with J gene TRBJ1-6; TRBD1 agrees at 8 bases. Material: cultured CD8+ T cells derived from PBMCs. The CDR3: CASSVDKGTGSGGNSPLHF. The CDR3 DNA reads as TGTGCCAGCAGCGTAGACAAAGGGACAGGCTCTGGGGGGAATTCACCCCTCCACTTT.